A selection of T cell receptor beta chains follows, all from one sample in a study of blood T cell repertoires in COVID-19. Here immunoSEQ multiplex PCR was the method, and the copy in TCRdb shows in-frame clones only, minus some. The data contain roughly 150,000 clones, more than 75% of them seen just once; the ten biggest clones take up 18%. Sample: peripheral blood. These receptors all come from a man in his fifties or sixties with active or convalescent COVID-19. Both conserved end residues are trimmed from each CDR3.

v_gene: TRBV29-1
j_gene: TRBJ2-1
CDR3aa: SSRQGRYNEQF

v_gene: TRBV11-2
j_gene: TRBJ1-5
CDR3aa: ASSLTDSNQPQH

v_gene: TRBV4-1
j_gene: TRBJ1-6
CDR3aa: ASSQEGRGRLFYNSPLH

v_gene: TRBV7-6
j_gene: TRBJ2-5
CDR3aa: ASSNPGVYQETQY

v_gene: TRBV3-1/TRBV3-2
j_gene: TRBJ2-7
CDR3aa: ASSQDLSREGEQY

v_gene: TRBV18
j_gene: TRBJ1-2
CDR3aa: ASSPLGTGDGYT

v_gene: TRBV7-9
j_gene: TRBJ2-2
CDR3aa: ASSLTSSGLLNTGELF

v_gene: TRBV5-1
j_gene: TRBJ1-1
CDR3aa: ASSLLEGRNTEAF

v_gene: TRBV5-6
j_gene: TRBJ1-1
CDR3aa: ASSFWGTGNTEAF

v_gene: TRBV29-1
j_gene: TRBJ1-5
CDR3aa: SIQGEEQPQH

v_gene: TRBV4-2
j_gene: TRBJ2-1
CDR3aa: ASSQDPLRGYYEQF

v_gene: TRBV3-1/TRBV3-2
j_gene: TRBJ1-1
CDR3aa: ASSQGRGRTEAF

v_gene: TRBV7-8
j_gene: TRBJ2-7
CDR3aa: ASSKGLSYEQY

v_gene: TRBV9
j_gene: TRBJ1-1
CDR3aa: ASSVGSTGGKAF

v_gene: TRBV7-2
j_gene: TRBJ2-1
CDR3aa: ASSPGGYNEQF

v_gene: TRBV28
j_gene: TRBJ2-7
CDR3aa: ASSLQLAGHYEQY

v_gene: TRBV18
j_gene: TRBJ1-1
CDR3aa: ASSPTGSNTEAF

v_gene: TRBV5-1
j_gene: TRBJ2-4
CDR3aa: ASSDQGGRNIQY

v_gene: TRBV6-5
j_gene: TRBJ2-7
CDR3aa: ASSYSTGQGYEQY

v_gene: TRBV9
j_gene: TRBJ2-7
CDR3aa: ASSVGGGNSYEQY

v_gene: TRBV29-1
j_gene: TRBJ1-4
CDR3aa: SAKGQGVGEKLF

v_gene: TRBV6-5
j_gene: TRBJ1-5
CDR3aa: ASSPDSPNQPQH

v_gene: TRBV9
j_gene: TRBJ2-1
CDR3aa: ASSMDRGNNEQF

v_gene: TRBV3-1/TRBV3-2
j_gene: TRBJ1-2
CDR3aa: ASSPLDRGPYIGYT

v_gene: TRBV19
j_gene: TRBJ2-1
CDR3aa: ASMGTGVYNEQF

v_gene: TRBV12-5
j_gene: TRBJ1-2
CDR3aa: ASGLEQGNYGYT

v_gene: TRBV10-3
j_gene: TRBJ1-3
CDR3aa: AISESPYRVNSGNTIY

v_gene: TRBV2
j_gene: TRBJ1-2
CDR3aa: ASSITGTAYGYT

v_gene: TRBV3-1/TRBV3-2
j_gene: TRBJ2-2
CDR3aa: ASSLLAGASVGELF

v_gene: TRBV5-4
j_gene: TRBJ1-2
CDR3aa: ASSLGSGLGISGYT

v_gene: TRBV5-1
j_gene: TRBJ1-1
CDR3aa: ASSWIRGDGNTEAF

v_gene: TRBV5-4
j_gene: TRBJ1-2
CDR3aa: ASSWGQGDGYT

v_gene: TRBV7-6
j_gene: TRBJ1-6
CDR3aa: ASSEGFHNSPLH

v_gene: TRBV29-1
j_gene: TRBJ2-3
CDR3aa: SVEQGSDTQY

v_gene: TRBV20-1
j_gene: TRBJ2-7
CDR3aa: SASSAGGDSSYEQY

v_gene: TRBV11-2
j_gene: TRBJ1-5
CDR3aa: ASSLDQGNQPQH

v_gene: TRBV18
j_gene: TRBJ2-1
CDR3aa: ASSPRDREGEQF

v_gene: TRBV7-6
j_gene: TRBJ2-1
CDR3aa: ASSLNPLASSYNEQF

v_gene: TRBV29-1
j_gene: TRBJ1-1
CDR3aa: SVRDTSNTEAF

v_gene: TRBV7-2
j_gene: TRBJ1-2
CDR3aa: ASSLGRAVNYGYT

v_gene: TRBV6-5
j_gene: TRBJ2-5
CDR3aa: ASSQYGGQETQY

v_gene: TRBV19
j_gene: TRBJ1-3
CDR3aa: ASRGVSSGNTIY

v_gene: TRBV20-1
j_gene: TRBJ1-1
CDR3aa: SASIGGQNTEAF

v_gene: TRBV7-8
j_gene: TRBJ2-1
CDR3aa: ASSLAPLAGGRVREQF

v_gene: TRBV6-2/TRBV6-3
j_gene: TRBJ2-1
CDR3aa: ASSEQGGTEQF

v_gene: TRBV18
j_gene: TRBJ1-1
CDR3aa: ASSPRTELNTEAF

v_gene: TRBV11-2
j_gene: TRBJ1-3
CDR3aa: ASSFFRGKGPGNTIY

v_gene: TRBV18
j_gene: TRBJ2-7
CDR3aa: ASSPESYEQY

v_gene: TRBV27
j_gene: TRBJ2-5
CDR3aa: ASRMIWDQGDQY

v_gene: TRBV5-1
j_gene: TRBJ1-1
CDR3aa: ASSPGLIMNTEAF